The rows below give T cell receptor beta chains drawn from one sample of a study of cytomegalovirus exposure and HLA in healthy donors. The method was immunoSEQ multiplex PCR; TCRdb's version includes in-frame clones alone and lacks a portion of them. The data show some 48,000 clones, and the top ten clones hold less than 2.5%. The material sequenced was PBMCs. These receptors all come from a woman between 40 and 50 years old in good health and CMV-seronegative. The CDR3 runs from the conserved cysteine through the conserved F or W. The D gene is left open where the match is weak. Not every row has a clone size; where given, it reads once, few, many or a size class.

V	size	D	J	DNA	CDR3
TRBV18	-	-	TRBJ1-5	TGTGCCAGCTCACCAGGGAGGGTGGGGAATCAGCCCCAGCATTTT	CASSPGRVGNQPQHF
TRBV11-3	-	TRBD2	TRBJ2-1	TGTGCCAGCAGCCCATCGGCTAGCGGGGGTGAGCAGTTCTTC	CASSPSASGGEQFF
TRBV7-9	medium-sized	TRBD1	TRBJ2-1	TGTGCCAGCAGGAGGGACAGGGTCGGGTACAATGAGCAGTTCTTC	CASRRDRVGYNEQFF
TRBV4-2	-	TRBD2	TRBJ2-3	TGTGCCAGCAGCCGCCCTAGCGGGGGGGCCGTGGATACGCAGTATTTT	CASSRPSGGAVDTQYF
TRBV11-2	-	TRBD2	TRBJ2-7	TGTGCCAGCAGTAGTAGCGGGGGGGCCATATACGAGCAGTACTTC	CASSSSGGAIYEQYF
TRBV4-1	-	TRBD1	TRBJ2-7	TGCGCCAGCAGCCAAGATTCCGGACAGGGGAGGCACGAGCAGTACTTC	CASSQDSGQGRHEQYF
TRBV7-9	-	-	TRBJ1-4	TGTGCCAGCAGCTTAGCCCCCTGGTACCGGGAGGTGGAAAAACTGTTTTTT	CASSLAPWYREVEKLFF
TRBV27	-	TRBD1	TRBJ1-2	TGTGCCAGCAGTACCCGGGGACAGGGGAATGGCTACACCTTC	CASSTRGQGNGYTF
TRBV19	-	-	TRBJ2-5	TGTGCCAGTAGTATAGATTTAAGTGCGCAAGAGACCCAGTACTTC	CASSIDLSAQETQYF
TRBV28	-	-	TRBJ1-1	TGTGCCAGCGTGGCAGGTTCAATGAACACTGAAGCTTTCTTT	CASVAGSMNTEAFF
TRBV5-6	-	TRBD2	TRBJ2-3	TGTGCCAGCCAAGGATCACCGGGACTAGCAGCCGATACGCAGTATTTT	CASQGSPGLAADTQYF
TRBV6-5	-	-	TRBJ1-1	TGTGCCAGCAGTTCACCGCCGGAGGATATCTTCTTT	CASSSPPEDIFF